Included here is one T cell receptor (beta chain) sequence, with context. This sample was included in a study of T cell changes during pregnancy in multiple sclerosis. Produced via immunoSEQ multiplex PCR; TCRdb's table is partial and in-frame only. The sample consists of about 52,000 clones, roughly 92% of them appearing once. The CDR3 runs 15 residues. The V gene end was trimmed by 3 bases and the J gene end by 3 bases; junction bases not matched to a gene: 7. The origin of this receptor is a female donor with multiple sclerosis, enrolled in a pregnancy study. This rearrangement joins TRBV5-3 to TRBJ2-5; 8 bases line up with TRBD2. TRBV5-3 is assigned to the ORF class and has an uncertain function. Specimen: CD4+ T cells from peripheral blood mononuclear cells, collected in the third trimester of pregnancy. As DNA, the CDR3 is TGTGCCAGAAGCTCAGGCGGGACTAGTAAAGAGACCCAGTACTTC. Its protein product is CARSSGGTSKETQYF.